This T cell receptor beta chain was recorded in a study of patients and donors after allogeneic stem cell transplantation. CDR1 and CDR2 (germline): SGHRS, YFSETQ. V was pared by 6 bases and J by 4 bases, with 19 bases between. The CDR3 loop spans 15 amino acids. TCRdb processed the RT-PCR reads anew with MiXCR; each CDR3 protein has one entry. The data show around 170,000 distinct CDR3 sequences, more than 20% seen once. This clonotype originated in a human donor who was either an allogeneic HSCT recipient or a stem cell or donor lymphocyte infusion donor (not recorded which). It is not recorded whose cells these are; they may come from a transplant donor. Sequencing was carried out using blood, either unsorted or a sorted T cell fraction (not recorded which). The V and J genes are TRBV5-1 and TRBJ1-2; no firm D call. CDR3 sequence: CASTGPSGSLYGYTF. CDR3 DNA sequence: TGCGCCAGCACGGGCCCCTCGGGTTCCCTCTATGGCTACACCTTC.